This T cell receptor beta chain was sequenced for a study of blood T cell repertoires in COVID-19. Study-level information: The United States, Italy and Spain provided the acute and convalescent COVID-19 samples. PBMCs, B-cell-depleted T cells, or T cells provided the cDNA or gDNA that made up the material.

Original processing notes: For nucleated cells, counts were estimated from reference gene primer amplification. Measured with immunoSEQ multiplex PCR; TCRdb has only the in-frame clones, and not every one. That table gives V, J and clone size, and the DNA gave D and trimming. The sample records about 160,000 clones, just over 90% being singletons. Unmatched junction bases numbered 7, after V lost 6 bases and J lost 7 bases. The CDR3 is made up of 15 amino acids. Germline V gives CDR1 MNHEY, CDR2 SVGAGI. The clonotype was recovered from a man younger than 30 with acute or convalescent COVID-19. V is TRBV6-5 and J is TRBJ2-2; 11 nucleotides line up with TRBD2. Sequenced: peripheral blood. Here the CDR3 reads CASRVSGGAGGELFF. The CDR3 region has the DNA TGTGCCAGCAGAGTTAGCGGGGGGGCCGGCGGGGAGCTGTTTTTT.